This record looks at one TCR beta chain sequence and its context. The sample is drawn from a study of CD8 T cells in Susac syndrome. An input of about 0.45 to 1 ug of RNA was subjected to reverse transcription using random hexamers. One entry per CDR3 protein results from TCRdb running MiXCR on the immunoSEQ multiplex PCR reads. This repertoire shows almost 450,000 distinct CDR3 sequences, around 85% found once; its top ten account for about 0.12%. Sequencing of TCR beta was carried out in blood CD8+ and CD4+ T cells. Negative isolation was used for CD8+ and CD4+ T cells, and FACS enrichment was applied to TEMRA cells. Germline loops: CDR1 LNHDA, CDR2 SQIVND (reference sequence). Trimming left V 8 bases short and J 3 bases short, with 11 bases between. The CDR3 covers 13 residues.

The sequence was obtained from a human donor with multiple sclerosis. This rearrangement joins TRBV19 to TRBJ1-5; a weak D match, TRBD1 (6 bases). Sequencing input: CD8+ T cells from PBMCs. In DNA form, the CDR3 reads TGTGCCAGTTTACAGGGACCCAATCAGCCCCAGCATTTT. The encoded protein is CASLQGPNQPQHF.